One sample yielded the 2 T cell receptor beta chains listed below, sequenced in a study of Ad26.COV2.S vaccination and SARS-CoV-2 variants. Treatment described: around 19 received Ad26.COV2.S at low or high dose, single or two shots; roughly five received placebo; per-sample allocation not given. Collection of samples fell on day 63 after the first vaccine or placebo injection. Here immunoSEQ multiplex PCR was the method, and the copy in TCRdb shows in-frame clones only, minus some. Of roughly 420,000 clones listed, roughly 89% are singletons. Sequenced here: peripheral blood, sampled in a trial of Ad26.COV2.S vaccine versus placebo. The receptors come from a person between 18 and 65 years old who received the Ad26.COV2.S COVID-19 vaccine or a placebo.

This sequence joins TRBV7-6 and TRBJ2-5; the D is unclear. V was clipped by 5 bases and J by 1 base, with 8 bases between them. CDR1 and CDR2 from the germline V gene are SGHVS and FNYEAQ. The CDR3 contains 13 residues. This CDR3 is CASSEGPQETQYF. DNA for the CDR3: TGTGCCAGCAGCGAAGGCCCCCAAGAGACCCAGTACTTC.

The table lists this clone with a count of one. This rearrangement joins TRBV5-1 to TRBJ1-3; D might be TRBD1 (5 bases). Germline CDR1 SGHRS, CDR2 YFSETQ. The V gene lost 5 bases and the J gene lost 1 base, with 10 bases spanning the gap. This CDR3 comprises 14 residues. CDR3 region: CASSGGESGNTIYF. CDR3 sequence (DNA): TGCGCCAGCAGTGGGGGGGAATCTGGAAACACCATATATTTT.